This T cell receptor beta chain was recovered during a study of monozygotic twins with inflammatory bowel disease. From germline, CDR1 is DFQATT and CDR2 SNEGSKA (reference sequence). The CDR3 sequence is 17 residues long. TCRdb re-called the 5' RACE reads; one entry per CDR3 protein, DNA not given. This repertoire includes about 420,000 distinct CDR3 sequences. The TCR comes from a human donor with ulcerative colitis or Crohn's disease, or a healthy co-twin of an affected twin (not recorded which). Sequencing input: blood. The V and J genes are TRBV20-1 and TRBJ2-5; there is no DNA to check the TCRdb D call of TRBD2. This chain's CDR3 is CSARDRWTSGYQETQYF.